Listed below are T cell receptor beta chains from one sample, sequenced in a study of shared clonotypes between healthy human individuals. Sequencing used immunoSEQ multiplex PCR; TCRdb keeps in-frame clones, though not all of them. Counted here are around 1,900,000 clones, 90% to 95% occurring once; the ten biggest clones make up around 1.7%. Sequenced material: naive CD8+ T cells from PBMCs. Receptors originate from a man younger than 30 in good health. Some clones in this sample may be carry-over from other donors' samples. The CDR3 runs from the conserved cysteine through the conserved F or W. D genes are given only for firm matches. Size tells how often a clone was seen (once, few, many) or the class of an expanded clone, and some rows leave it out.

>NA|TRBV29-1|few|TRBJ1-1
CSVPRPELDTEAFF
TGCAGCGTTCCCCGTCCGGAGTTGGACACTGAAGCTTTCTTT
>TRBD1|TRBV9|NA|TRBJ2-7
CASSVRTGILYEQYF
TGTGCCAGCAGCGTAAGGACAGGGATTCTCTACGAGCAGTACTTC
>TRBD2|TRBV4-1|NA|TRBJ2-1
CASSPRQGLGTSVGQFF
TGCGCCAGCAGCCCCCGCCAGGGGCTTGGGACTAGCGTTGGGCAGTTCTTC
>TRBD1|TRBV28|NA|TRBJ2-7
CASSLPRDRGYEQYF
TGTGCCAGCAGTTTACCCCGGGACAGGGGCTACGAGCAGTACTTC
>NA|TRBV29-1|once|TRBJ2-1
CSVFSGILHNEQFF
TGCAGCGTTTTTTCAGGGATACTGCACAATGAGCAGTTCTTC
>NA|TRBV5-4|NA|TRBJ2-1
CASSLKRERGYNEQFF
TGTGCCAGCAGCTTAAAACGGGAGAGGGGCTACAATGAGCAGTTCTTC
>NA|TRBV7-9|NA|TRBJ1-1
CASSPQGNTEAFF
TGTGCCAGCAGCCCCCAGGGCAACACTGAAGCTTTCTTT
>TRBD1|TRBV6-5|NA|TRBJ1-2
CASSGQGWSGYTF
TGTGCCAGCAGTGGACAGGGTTGGAGTGGCTACACCTTC
>TRBD2|TRBV19|NA|TRBJ2-1
CASSIYLAGGSYNEQFF
TGTGCCAGTAGTATATACCTAGCGGGAGGCTCCTACAATGAGCAGTTCTTC
>TRBD1|TRBV28|once|TRBJ2-2
CASSYDRGLYTGELFF
TGTGCCAGCAGTTATGACAGGGGGCTTTACACCGGGGAGCTGTTTTTT